These T cell receptor beta chains were read from a single sample in a study of vaccination and CD4 T cells after COVID-19. Using its own MiXCR run on the PCR reads, TCRdb lists one record per CDR3 protein. The top ten clones hold under 15% of a sample with around 15,000 distinct CDR3 sequences, about 52% of them seen once. The antigens of these receptors remain unknown. The sample was CD4+ T cells from blood, cultured in vitro, taken about 7 months after SARS-CoV-2 vaccination. These receptors all stem from a human donor who had recovered from COVID-19. Both conserved end residues are part of each CDR3. A D gene is named only where the DNA matches it firmly. The size entry is marked missing in some rows and otherwise reads once, few, many or a size class.

J | V | D | size | CDR3 | DNA
TRBJ2-7 | TRBV20-1 | - | - | CSAGRSSSYEQYF | TGCAGTGCTGGACGCTCTAGCTCCTACGAGCAGTACTTC
TRBJ1-5 | TRBV19 | - | - | CASSIIVAAPPQHF | TGTGCCAGTAGTATAATTGTCGCTGCTCCGCCCCAGCATTTT
TRBJ1-5 | TRBV27 | - | few | CASRLGNQPQHF | TGTGCCAGCAGGTTAGGCAATCAGCCCCAGCATTTT
TRBJ2-6 | TRBV6-5 | - | - | CASSYSAGAGANVLTF | TGTGCCAGCAGTTACTCGGCAGGGGCTGGGGCCAACGTCCTGACTTTC
TRBJ2-7 | TRBV5-1 | - | - | CASSHTTGAGYEQYF | TGCGCCAGCAGCCACACGACAGGTGCCGGGTACGAGCAGTACTTC
TRBJ2-3 | TRBV20-1 | TRBD2 | - | CSARDASGSTDTQYF | TGCAGTGCTAGAGATGCTAGCGGTAGCACAGATACGCAGTATTTT
TRBJ2-2 | TRBV7-3 | TRBD1 | few | CASSRDRGPSGELFF | TGTGCCAGCAGCCGAGACAGGGGGCCGAGCGGGGAGCTGTTTTTT
TRBJ1-2 | TRBV20-1 | - | few | CSARNLNYGYTF | TGCAGTGCTAGAAACTTGAACTATGGCTACACCTTC
TRBJ2-1 | TRBV7-3 | - | - | CASSFSPTNEQFF | TGTGCCAGCAGCTTTTCTCCCACTAATGAGCAGTTCTTC
TRBJ2-3 | TRBV7-9 | TRBD2 | once | CASSSRTRPDTQYF | TGTGCCAGCAGCTCCCGGACTAGACCAGATACGCAGTATTTT
TRBJ2-5 | TRBV20-1 | TRBD2 | few | CSARVPSGGETQYF | TGCAGTGCTAGAGTCCCTAGCGGTGGAGAGACCCAGTACTTC
TRBJ1-1 | TRBV7-7 | - | - | CASSPQVNTEAFF | TGTGCTAGCAGCCCACAGGTGAACACTGAAGCTTTCTTT
TRBJ2-5 | TRBV19 | - | few | CASSSTSYARETQYF | TGTGCCAGTAGTTCAACAAGCTACGCCCGGGAGACCCAGTACTTC
TRBJ1-5 | TRBV15 | TRBD1 | - | CATNTRTGGGQPQHF | TGTGCCACCAACACCCGGACAGGGGGCGGACAGCCCCAGCATTTT
TRBJ1-2 | TRBV20-1 | TRBD1 | few | CSAREQGANGYTF | TGCAGTGCTAGAGAGCAGGGGGCAAATGGCTACACCTTC
TRBJ1-1 | TRBV19 | - | - | CASSVATSVTKAFF | TGTGCCAGTAGTGTGGCGACATCAGTTACGAAGGCTTTCTTT
TRBJ1-1 | TRBV6-2/TRBV6-3 | - | - | CASSYSEGDTEAFF | TGTGCCAGCAGTTACTCGGAGGGAGACACTGAAGCTTTCTTT
TRBJ2-3 | TRBV20-1 | TRBD2 | - | CSANSPTSGRLTDTQYF | TGCAGTGCTAATTCCCCGACTAGCGGGAGACTCACAGATACGCAGTATTTT
TRBJ2-7 | TRBV20-1 | - | few | CSAQEAADYEQYF | TGCAGTGCCCAGGAGGCGGCGGACTACGAGCAGTACTTC
TRBJ2-7 | TRBV2 | - | - | CAGAGGLSYEQYF | TGTGCCGGGGCAGGGGGGCTCTCCTACGAGCAGTACTTC
TRBJ1-2 | TRBV6-1 | TRBD1 | medium-sized | CASSEQGTRGYTF | TGTGCCAGCAGCGAACAGGGGACAAGGGGCTACACCTTC
TRBJ2-7 | TRBV20-1 | TRBD1 | - | CSARPRQGWNEQYF | TGCAGTGCTAGACCCAGACAGGGTTGGAACGAGCAGTACTTC
TRBJ2-1 | TRBV10-3 | TRBD2 | - | CAIRPSGIPGINEQFF | TGTGCCATCAGACCTAGCGGGATTCCAGGGATCAATGAGCAGTTCTTC
TRBJ2-4 | TRBV20-1 | - | once | CSAALLEGIQYF | TGCAGTGCAGCCCTATTGGAGGGCATTCAGTACTTC
TRBJ1-1 | TRBV6-2/TRBV6-3 | - | - | CASRHEGPSAGSTEAFF | TGTGCCAGCAGGCACGAGGGCCCGTCGGCGGGAAGCACTGAAGCTTTCTTT
TRBJ2-1 | TRBV11-3 | - | - | CASSWGGGSRYNEQFF | TGTGCCAGCAGCTGGGGCGGAGGGTCGCGGTACAATGAGCAGTTCTTC
TRBJ2-5 | TRBV2 | TRBD2 | few | CASSEGSGRETQYF | TGTGCCAGCAGTGAAGGTAGCGGGAGGGAGACCCAGTACTTC
TRBJ2-7 | TRBV18 | TRBD2 | - | CASSPKAGGPNEQYF | TGTGCCAGCTCACCCAAAGCGGGAGGGCCTAACGAGCAGTACTTC
TRBJ1-6 | TRBV7-9 | - | once | CASSWSGARNSPLHF | TGTGCCAGCAGCTGGTCGGGCGCGAGGAATTCACCCCTCCACTTT
TRBJ1-2 | TRBV6-1 | TRBD1 | - | CASSPRGLGYTF | TGTGCCAGCAGCCCAAGGGGGCTCGGCTACACCTTC
TRBJ1-5 | TRBV10-3 | TRBD1 | medium-sized | CATQTGDSNQPQHF | TGTGCCACCCAGACAGGGGATAGCAATCAGCCCCAGCATTTT
TRBJ2-5 | TRBV7-3 | - | - | CASSLQRQETQYF | TGTGCCAGCAGCTTGCAGAGACAAGAGACCCAGTACTTC
TRBJ1-2 | TRBV2 | TRBD1 | - | CASHRQGAGGYTF | TGTGCCAGCCACCGACAGGGGGCGGGGGGCTACACCTTC
TRBJ2-1 | TRBV5-1 | TRBD2 | - | CASSLVTSQSYNEQFF | TGCGCCAGCAGCTTGGTGACTAGCCAATCCTACAATGAGCAGTTCTTC
TRBJ1-2 | TRBV2 | - | - | CASSDSGTGFGYTF | TGTGCCAGCAGTGATTCCGGGACCGGCTTTGGCTACACCTTC
TRBJ1-2 | TRBV10-3 | - | - | CAIRGQGEEYGYTF | TGTGCCATCCGGGGCCAGGGCGAAGAGTATGGCTACACCTTC
TRBJ2-3 | TRBV6-1 | - | - | CASSVLGVSPTDTQYF | TGTGCCAGCAGTGTATTGGGGGTATCGCCCACAGATACGCAGTATTTT
TRBJ1-2 | TRBV10-3 | TRBD1 | once | CAISAQGAADNYGYTF | TGTGCCATCAGTGCACAGGGGGCCGCTGATAACTATGGCTACACCTTC
TRBJ1-6 | TRBV20-1 | - | - | CSASGGRPPLHF | TGCAGTGCTAGTGGGGGCAGGCCACCCCTCCACTTT
TRBJ2-5 | TRBV4-2 | TRBD2 | large | CASSQAAPGLAAQETQYF | TGTGCCAGCAGCCAAGCGGCCCCGGGGCTAGCGGCACAAGAGACCCAGTACTTC
TRBJ2-3 | TRBV28 | TRBD1 | - | CASSRDSLTDTQYF | TGTGCCAGCAGTCGGGACAGCCTCACAGATACGCAGTATTTT
TRBJ1-1 | TRBV27 | - | few | CASSQRRLNTEAFF | TGTGCCAGCAGTCAGCGGAGGTTGAACACTGAAGCTTTCTTT
TRBJ1-2 | TRBV10-3 | - | - | CAISEGRGRDGYTF | TGTGCCATCAGTGAGGGCAGGGGAAGGGATGGCTACACCTTC
TRBJ1-1 | TRBV15 | - | few | CATSRGLGEGDTEAFF | TGTGCCACCAGCAGAGGATTGGGGGAAGGGGACACTGAAGCTTTCTTT
TRBJ2-1 | TRBV7-2 | - | - | CASSLSLEIHEQFF | TGTGCCAGCAGCTTATCGCTTGAGATCCATGAGCAGTTCTTC
TRBJ1-2 | TRBV19 | TRBD1 | - | CASSRTGAGTYGYTF | TGTGCCAGTAGTCGGACAGGTGCGGGTACCTATGGCTACACCTTC